Below, 26 T cell receptor beta chains from the same sample are listed, as sequenced in a study of human T cells and chemical hapten exposure. Noted time point: patch test 2, 6 weeks after DPC sensitization. As for treatment: therapeutic diphenylcyclopropenone sensitization with weekly scalp DPC. TCRdb re-called the RACE reads with MiXCR, one entry per CDR3 protein. Among more than 90,000 distinct CDR3 sequences listed, 10% to 12% were seen once. The input for sequencing was whole blood, taken in connection with sensitization to the hapten diphenylcyclopropenone (DPC). Receptors originate from a woman aged 40 to 50 with alopecia areata. Some clones in this sample may be carry-over from other donors' samples.

This chain connects TRBV7-2 to TRBJ2-5; TRBD2 matches 9 bases. With V trimmed by 3 bases and J by 2 bases, 10 bases remained unmatched. CDR3 length: 17 amino acids. CDR1 SGHTA and CDR2 FQGNSA come from the germline V gene. The CDR3 nucleotides are TGTGCCAGCAGCTTCAGCAGACTAGCGGAGGGGCAAGAGACCCAGTACTTC. Translation: CASSFSRLAEGQETQYF.

V usage is TRBV5-4 and J usage is TRBJ1-4, with D perhaps matching TRBD1 (5 bases). The germline V gene encodes CDR1 SGHNT and CDR2 YYREEE (reference sequence). This CDR3 is built from 15 residues. V lost 3 bases, J lost 0 bases, and 9 bases lay in between. In nucleotides, the CDR3 is TGTGCCAGCAGCTCAGAGACAGCAACTAATGAAAAACTGTTTTTT. It encodes CASSSETATNEKLFF.

This clonotype was detected ten times or more. The chain employs TRBV6-5 and TRBJ1-2; unclear D gene. Germline V gene lookup returns CDR1 MNHEY and CDR2 SVGAGI. The V and J ends lost 5 bases and 6 bases respectively, with 10 bases between them. The CDR3 spans 12 residues. CDR3 in amino acids: CASSLSGDGYTF. CDR3 sequence (DNA): TGTGCCAGCAGTCTCTCAGGCGATGGCTACACCTTC.

The chain has TRBV18 and TRBJ2-4; the D is unclear. This CDR3 spans 15 amino acids. With 0 bases removed from V and 0 bases from J, the gap between germline ends came to 6 bases. CDR1 and CDR2 (germline): KGHSH, LQKENI. CDR3 residues: CASSPPSLAKNIQYF. The CDR3 DNA reads TGTGCCAGCTCACCACCGAGTCTAGCCAAAAACATTCAGTACTTC.

This chain uses TRBV5-1 with TRBJ2-7; TRBD2 matches at 7 bases. Trimming removed 4 bases from V and 6 bases from J; junction bases left unmatched: 7. Per germline, CDR1 SGHRS and CDR2 YFSETQ. This CDR3 has 13 amino acids. CDR3 in amino acids: CASSRRLAAEQYF. In nucleotides, the CDR3 is TGCGCCAGCAGCCGCCGACTAGCCGCCGAGCAGTACTTC.

The sample holds many counts of this clonotype. V is TRBV11-2 and J is TRBJ1-1; 7 bases are shared with TRBD1. This CDR3 has 18 amino acids. The trim removed 5 bases at V and 7 bases at J, leaving 22 bases unmatched. Germline V lookup: CDR1 SGHAT, CDR2 FQNNGV. The CDR3 is CASSRKEQGLRTEGEAFF. The DNA of the CDR3 is TGTGCCAGCAGCCGGAAGGAACAGGGGCTCAGGACGGAAGGTGAAGCTTTCTTT.

This clonotype was recorded a few times. The J gene is TRBJ1-6, the V gene TRBV2; TRBD1 might be the D (5 bases). Trimming shortened V by 0 bases and J by 11 bases, and 14 bases separated the two germline ends. Per the germline V gene, CDR1 is SNHLY and CDR2 is FYNNEI. The CDR3 runs to 15 residues. CDR3 coding DNA: TGTGCCAGCAGTGAAGCGCGGGCCGCGGGGGCACCCCTCCACTTT. Residues: CASSEARAAGAPLHF.

The chain joins TRBV11-2 to TRBJ2-1; 9 bases agree with TRBD2. The germline gives CDR1 SGHAT, CDR2 FQNNGV. After removal of 1 base from V and 0 bases from J, the junction contained 4 bases not matched to a gene. CDR3 length equals 17 residues. The CDR3 reads CASSLAPSGTSYNEQFF. The CDR3 nucleotides are TGTGCCAGCAGCTTAGCTCCTAGCGGGACCTCCTACAATGAGCAGTTCTTC.

This clonotype was seen many times. V gene TRBV7-8 combines with J gene TRBJ2-4, with 15 bases matching TRBD2. The CDR3 consists of 21 residues. Per the germline V gene, CDR1 is SGHVS and CDR2 is FQNEAQ. Trimming cost V 5 bases and J 8 bases; bases outside gene matches: 22. The CDR3 loop is CASSPRARTSGRAAGRDIQYF. DNA for the CDR3: TGTGCCAGCAGCCCAAGGGCGAGGACTAGCGGGAGGGCCGCAGGGAGGGACATTCAGTACTTC.

The rearrangement uses TRBV4-1 and TRBJ2-5; D is unclear. The CDR3 consists of 14 residues. The germline V and J ends were trimmed by 0 bases and 2 bases, with 7 bases remaining between them. Germline V CDR1 and CDR2: MGHRA, YSYEKL. CDR3 amino acids: CASSQDPAQETQYF. The CDR3, as DNA: TGCGCCAGCAGCCAAGATCCAGCTCAAGAGACCCAGTACTTC.

This chain joins TRBV20-1 and TRBJ2-3; tentative D call: TRBD2 (6 bases). The CDR3 has 14 amino acids. V dropped 1 base and J dropped 7 bases, with 15 bases sitting between them. The germline V gene encodes CDR1 DFQATT and CDR2 SNEGSKA (reference sequence). In DNA, the CDR3 is TGCAGTGCTAGAGTTGGCGGGGCGGCAAATACGCAGTATTTT. This sequence encodes CSARVGGAANTQYF.

This clonotype was counted ten times or more. The chain couples TRBV7-9 to TRBJ1-3; no clear D gene. CDR1 is SEHNR, CDR2 FQNEAQ, per germline (reference sequence). The CDR3 is made up of 11 amino acids. V gave up 4 bases and J gave up 2 bases, with 0 bases separating them. This CDR3 is CASSSGNTIYF. CDR3 nucleotide sequence: TGTGCCAGCAGCTCTGGAAACACCATATATTTT. Supplemented by reference TRBV7-9 and TRBJ1-3, the full variable domain reads DTGVSQNPRHKITKRGQNVTFRCDPISEHNRLYWYRQTLGQGPEFLTYFQNEAQLEKSRLLSDRFSAERPKGSFSTLEIQRTEQGDSAMYLCASSSGNTIYFGEGSWLTVV.

This chain uses TRBV28 with TRBJ2-1; D is ambiguous. Trimming took off 5 bases at V and 6 bases at J, with 8 bases between the two ends. The germline V gene encodes CDR1 MDHEN and CDR2 SYDVKM. The CDR3 extends over 12 amino acids. CDR3 loop: CASSRPRNEQFF. Here the CDR3 DNA reads TGTGCCAGCAGTCGACCCCGCAATGAGCAGTTCTTC.

This clonotype has only a few counts. The V gene is TRBV10-3, the J gene TRBJ2-5; D might be TRBD1 or TRBD2, each matching 6 bases. CDR1 is ENHRY, CDR2 SYGVKD, per germline. Trimming cost V 9 bases and J 4 bases, with 15 bases left between them. The CDR3 runs to 13 residues. CDR3: CAITGTFGETQYF. DNA for the CDR3: TGTGCCATAACAGGGACTTTTGGAGAGACCCAGTACTTC.

This clonotype was detected a few times. V gene TRBV7-2 combines with J gene TRBJ1-5; maybe TRBD1 (5 bases). CDR3 length: 15 residues. Trimming stripped 2 bases from V and 4 bases from J, with 12 bases between. CDR1 is SGHTA and CDR2 is FQGNSA in the germline V gene. The CDR3 sequence is CASSLSTGRNQPQHF. CDR3 nucleotide sequence: TGTGCCAGCAGCTTATCAACAGGCCGTAATCAGCCCCAGCATTTT.

The chain's CDR3 is CAWGDLNNEQFF. In DNA, the CDR3 is TGTGCCTGGGGGGACCTCAACAATGAGCAGTTCTTC. V and J are TRBV30 and TRBJ2-1, with D possibly called TRBD1 or TRBD2 (5 bases each). The germline V gene encodes CDR1 GTSNPN and CDR2 SVGIG (reference sequence). This CDR3 is built from 12 residues. Trimming stripped 5 bases from V and 5 bases from J, with 10 bases between.

This clonotype was counted only a few times. This rearrangement joins TRBV9 to TRBJ2-1; TRBD1 agrees at 11 bases. This CDR3 has 16 residues. Germline lookup yields CDR1 SGDLS and CDR2 YYNGEE. V trimming: 3 bases; J trimming: 7 bases; junction bases outside the gene matches: 9. The CDR3, as DNA: TGTGCCAGCAGCGGGGATGGACAGGGGGCGCTTAATGAGCAGTTCTTC. Translation gives CASSGDGQGALNEQFF.

This clonotype has a count of ten or more. This chain uses TRBV7-2 with TRBJ1-2; TRBD1 agrees at 9 bases. The trim removed 4 bases at V and 4 bases at J, leaving 7 bases unmatched. The germline V gene has CDR1 SGHTA and CDR2 FQGNSA. This CDR3 contains 15 residues. CDR3 in amino acids: CASSSTGQGSYGYTF. CDR3 nucleotide sequence: TGTGCCAGCAGCTCCACCGGACAGGGGAGCTATGGCTACACCTTC.

This clonotype has at least ten counts. V usage is TRBV6-6 and J usage is TRBJ1-1, with unresolved D. The CDR3 sequence is 15 residues long. The V gene lost 4 bases and the J gene lost 0 bases, with 12 bases spanning the gap. Germline CDR1 MNHNY, CDR2 SVGAGI (reference sequence). Written as DNA, the CDR3 is TGTGCCAGCAGTTTGAAATCACGAATGAACACTGAAGCTTTCTTT. It specifies CASSLKSRMNTEAFF.

This clonotype was seen ten or more times. CDR3 in amino acids: CASSYSIPGPSSYEQYF. Here the CDR3 DNA reads TGTGCCAGCAGTTACTCGATTCCGGGGCCGAGCTCCTACGAGCAGTACTTC. The chain joins TRBV6-5 to TRBJ2-7; D possibly uses TRBD1 or TRBD2 (5 bases each). CDR1 is MNHEY and CDR2 is SVGAGI in the germline V gene. The length of the CDR3 is 17 residues. Deletions cut 0 bases from V and 0 bases from J, with 15 bases between.

In this sample, this clonotype turned up many times. This chain joins TRBV20-1 and TRBJ1-5; D uncertain. This CDR3 contains 14 residues. CDR1 is DFQATT, CDR2 SNEGSKA, per germline (reference sequence). V lost 6 bases, J lost 1 base, and 13 bases lay in between. Written as DNA, the CDR3 is TGCAGTGCCCCGTGGGGAGGAAGCAATCAGCCCCAGCATTTT. Amino acid sequence: CSAPWGGSNQPQHF.

This clonotype has just a few counts. This sequence joins TRBV30 and TRBJ2-2; the match to TRBD2 covers 10 bases. With V trimmed by 2 bases and J by 4 bases, 1 base remained unmatched. Germline-derived CDR1 and CDR2 are GTSNPN and SVGIG (reference sequence). CDR3 length: 14 amino acids. The CDR3 loop is CAWSRLAGTGELFF. In DNA, the CDR3 is TGTGCCTGGAGTAGACTAGCGGGCACCGGGGAGCTGTTTTTT.

This clonotype has a handful of counts. The rearrangement uses TRBV12-3 or TRBV12-4 and TRBJ2-1; 8 positions agree with TRBD2. The CDR3 covers 15 residues. J was trimmed by 4 bases and V by 5 bases; bases with no gene match: 7. CDR3 DNA sequence: TGTGCCAGCAGTGCCCCCGGGGGGGCATACAATGAGCAGTTCTTC. It translates to CASSAPGGAYNEQFF.

The gene calls are TRBV7-2 and TRBJ2-2; D not certain. The V gene's germline CDR1 is SGHTA and CDR2 FQGNSA. Trimming pared 6 bases from V and 1 base from J, leaving 6 bases between. The length of the CDR3 is 13 residues. For the CDR3, the DNA is TGTGCCAGCAGTCCATGGAACACCGGGGAGCTGTTTTTT. It is translated as CASSPWNTGELFF. The full variable domain, rest sourced from reference TRBV7-2 and TRBJ2-2, is GAGVSQSPSNKVTEKGKDVELRCDPISGHTALYWYRQSLGQGLEFLIYFQGNSAPDKSGLPSDRFSAERTGGSVSTLTIQRTQQEDSAVYLCASSPWNTGELFFGEGSRLTVL.

This clonotype was found a few times. The gene calls are TRBV25-1 and TRBJ1-1, with D perhaps TRBD1 (5 bases). Deletions cut 7 bases from V and 6 bases from J, with 12 bases between. The CDR3 has 12 amino acids. Germline CDR1 MGHDK, CDR2 SYGVNS. This CDR3 reads CASTQGIAEAFF. DNA of the CDR3: TGTGCCAGCACCCAGGGAATCGCTGAAGCTTTCTTT.

This clonotype came up many times. The chain joins TRBV7-9 to TRBJ1-1, with a possible D match to TRBD1 (5 bases). The V and J ends lost 5 bases and 0 bases respectively, with 13 bases between them. Germline values: CDR1 SEHNR, CDR2 FQNEAQ (reference sequence). The CDR3 length is 15 residues. DNA for the CDR3: TGTGCCAGCAGCCGTGGGGGGAGGCTGAACACTGAAGCTTTCTTT. It specifies CASSRGGRLNTEAFF.